This T cell receptor beta chain appears in the sequencing data of a study of cytomegalovirus exposure and HLA in healthy donors. Whole-study findings and limits: The productive fraction for most TCR beta V segments was about 90% or about 30% in an earlier analysis.

Points on this clone: Its antigen is not known.

Primers for the PCR totalled 60 Vbeta and 13 Jbeta. The method was immunoSEQ multiplex PCR; TCRdb's version includes in-frame clones alone and lacks a portion of them. The sample lists around 100,000 clones; roughly 88% were seen once. Per germline, CDR1 PRHDT and CDR2 FYEKMQ (reference sequence). Trimming cost V 4 bases and J 6 bases, with 10 bases left between them. The CDR3 is 13 amino acids. The chain is built from TRBV13 and TRBJ1-3; D gene ambiguous. Sequencing was done on a sample of PBMCs. The TCR originated in a young woman in good health and CMV-seronegative. CDR3 protein: CASSSSPANTIYF. Written as DNA, the CDR3 is TGTGCCAGCAGCTCTAGCCCGGCAAACACCATATATTTT.